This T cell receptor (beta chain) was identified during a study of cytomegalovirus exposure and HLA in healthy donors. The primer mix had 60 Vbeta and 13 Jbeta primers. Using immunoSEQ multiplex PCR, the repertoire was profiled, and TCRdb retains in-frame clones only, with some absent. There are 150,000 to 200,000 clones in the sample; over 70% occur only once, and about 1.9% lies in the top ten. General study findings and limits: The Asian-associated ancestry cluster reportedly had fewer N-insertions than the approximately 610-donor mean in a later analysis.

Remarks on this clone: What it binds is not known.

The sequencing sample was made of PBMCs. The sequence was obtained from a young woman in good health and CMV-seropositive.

CDR3 protein: CASSFSGAYEQFF. The CDR3 DNA reads TGCGCCAGCAGCTTTTCAGGGGCTTATGAGCAGTTCTTC. The J gene is TRBJ2-1, the V gene TRBV5-1; D might be TRBD1 (6 bases). V lost 2 bases and J 8 bases, leaving 11 bases between the germline ends. Per the germline V gene, CDR1 is SGHRS and CDR2 is YFSETQ. The CDR3 consists of 13 residues.